The rows below give T cell receptor beta chains drawn from one sample of a study of T-cell reconstitution after alpha-beta-depleted transplantation in children. In TCRdb, the PCR reads were re-called with MiXCR into one record per CDR3 protein. The sample consists of roughly 74,000 distinct CDR3 sequences, 15% to 20% of them appearing once. Sequenced material: PBMCs, mostly from graft donor cells, taken 360 days after TCRalphabeta/CD19-depleted stem cell transplant. All receptors come from a male patient aged 2 to 9 who had a stem cell transplant for acute lymphoblastic leukemia, so the T cells may come from the graft donor. Each CDR3 is given without its conserved first and last residue. Fields, in order: D gene, V gene, J gene, CDR3 protein. D genes are given only for firm matches.

>TRBD2|TRBV5-6|TRBJ2-7
ASSSTSGRSHEQY
>.|TRBV11-2|TRBJ2-2
ASSFFVKTGELF
>.|TRBV3-1|TRBJ2-6
ASSLREGHRYSGANVLT
>TRBD2|TRBV5-1|TRBJ2-1
ASSTGLAGIGHNEQF
>TRBD2|TRBV20-1|TRBJ2-3
SARWVAGLTDTQY
>.|TRBV5-5|TRBJ2-5
ASSFGQGGAETQY
>TRBD1|TRBV12-3/TRBV12-4|TRBJ1-2
ASSYYRGQGYT
>.|TRBV7-9|TRBJ1-1
ASSLKEGMNTEAF
>TRBD2|TRBV5-1|TRBJ2-5
ASSLVGTSGWLGTQY
>TRBD2|TRBV7-9|TRBJ2-3
AVSRREGSSTDTQY
>TRBD2|TRBV5-1|TRBJ2-1
ASSLTLAGGNEQF
>TRBD1|TRBV4-2|TRBJ2-1
ASSQFIGDREF
>TRBD2|TRBV6-1|TRBJ2-1
ASSVSGRTNNEQF
>.|TRBV7-6|TRBJ2-5
ASSSGTLQETQY
>.|TRBV5-1|TRBJ2-7
ASSWGVRGGVREQY